This entry lists 21 T cell receptor beta chains sequenced from one sample in a study of T cell repertoires in cytomegalovirus infection. TCRdb used MiXCR to reprocess the reads, holding one entry per CDR3 protein. This sample yields approximately 71,000 distinct CDR3 sequences, of which more than 3% are seen a single time; around 21% belongs to the top ten. Sequenced input: PBMCs. Receptors originate from a human donor in good health (CMV status not recorded). Some clones in this sample may be carry-over from other donors' samples.

This clonotype was seen ten or more times. The chain is built from TRBV7-2 and TRBJ1-5, with D unresolved. Germline assignment: CDR1 SGHTA and CDR2 FQGNSA. Trimming shortened V by 3 bases and J by 2 bases, and 5 bases separated the two germline ends. This CDR3 comprises 13 residues. CDR3 residues: CASSFTGNQPQHF. The CDR3 DNA sequence: TGTGCCAGCAGCTTCACGGGCAATCAGCCCCAGCATTTT.

This clonotype was seen repeatedly, ten times or more. The rearrangement uses TRBV7-9 and TRBJ2-3; D may be TRBD2 (5 bases). The germline V gene has CDR1 SEHNR and CDR2 FQNEAQ (reference sequence). Trimming cost V 3 bases and J 5 bases, with 12 bases left between them. The CDR3 has 14 amino acids. The chain's CDR3 is CASSFGSGGDTQYF. The CDR3 nucleotides read TGTGCCAGCAGCTTTGGATCCGGAGGAGATACGCAGTATTTT.

In its sample, this clonotype was seen many times. The V gene is TRBV7-3, the J gene TRBJ2-1; TRBD2 matches 7 bases. Per the germline V gene, CDR1 is SGHTA and CDR2 is FQGTGA. The V and J ends lost 5 bases and 5 bases, in that order; junction bases with no gene match: 6. CDR3 length equals 14 residues. CDR3 amino acids: CASSRVAGNNEQFF. The CDR3 coding sequence is TGTGCCAGCAGCCGCGTAGCGGGTAACAATGAGCAGTTCTTC.

This clonotype was counted many times. The chain has TRBV7-9 and TRBJ2-5, with D hard to call. Per germline, CDR1 SEHNR and CDR2 FQNEAQ (reference sequence). CDR3 length: 13 residues. V was clipped by 5 bases and J by 11 bases, with 18 bases between them. The CDR3 is CASSTHTSRDQYF. The DNA for the CDR3 is TGTGCCAGCAGCACACACACCTCAAGAGATCAGTACTTC.

This clonotype was observed at least ten times. The chain links TRBV6-2 or TRBV6-3 to TRBJ2-5; D gene ambiguous. Germline lookup yields CDR1 MNHEY and CDR2 SVGEGT. The CDR3 extends over 12 amino acids. V lost 8 bases to trimming and J lost 1 base, with 8 bases between them. The CDR3 DNA follows: TGTGCCAGCGGCGAACTCCAAGAGACCCAGTACTTC. It encodes CASGELQETQYF.

This clonotype was seen many times. The genes are TRBV5-5 and TRBJ2-1; 8 bases match TRBD2. This CDR3 has 16 amino acids. Germline-derived CDR1 and CDR2 are SGHKS and YYEKEE (reference sequence). Trimming at V came to 0 bases and at J to 8 bases, leaving 10 bases not matched to a gene. DNA for the CDR3: TGTGCCAGCAGCTTGGCACCGGGACTAGAGTTCGATGAGCAGTTCTTC. It yields the protein CASSLAPGLEFDEQFF.

This clonotype occurred many times. This chain links TRBV7-8 with TRBJ2-1; 12 bases line up with TRBD2. V gave up 5 bases and J gave up 6 bases; unmatched junction bases: 8. Germline CDR1 is SGHVS and CDR2 is FQNEAQ. This CDR3 spans 16 amino acids. The CDR3 protein is CASSRRTSGKGNEQFF. DNA for the CDR3: TGTGCCAGCAGCCGCCGGACTAGCGGGAAGGGCAATGAGCAGTTCTTC. Full variable domain (rest looked up from reference TRBV7-8 and TRBJ2-1): GAGVSQSPRYKVAKRGQDVALRCDPISGHVSLFWYQQALGQGPEFLTYFQNEAQLDKSGLPSDRFFAERPEGSVSTLKIQRTQQEDSAVYLCASSRRTSGKGNEQFFGPGTRLTVL.

In its sample, this clonotype was seen many times. V usage is TRBV11-3 and J usage is TRBJ1-6; tentatively, D is TRBD1 (5 bases). CDR3 size: 13 residues. V was trimmed by 2 bases and J by 10 bases, leaving 9 bases between them. The germline V gene encodes CDR1 SGHNT and CDR2 YENEEA. The CDR3 DNA is TGTGCCAGCAGCTTACGGGGGGAATCACCCCTCCACTTT. This gives the protein CASSLRGESPLHF.

This clonotype appeared many times. CDR3 protein: CASSLAVPGFEQYF. The CDR3 DNA sequence: TGTGCCAGCAGCTTAGCTGTTCCCGGGTTCGAGCAGTACTTC. The rearrangement joins TRBV7-2 to TRBJ2-7; no clear D gene. The CDR3 length is 14 residues. Germline loops: CDR1 SGHTA, CDR2 FQGNSA. V was pared by 0 bases and J by 6 bases, with 12 bases between. Combining the CDR3 with reference TRBV7-2 and TRBJ2-7 gives the whole variable domain GAGVSQSPSNKVTEKGKDVELRCDPISGHTALYWYRQSLGQGLEFLIYFQGNSAPDKSGLPSDRFSAERTGGSVSTLTIQRTQQEDSAVYLCASSLAVPGFEQYFGPGTRLTVT.

This clonotype was detected many times. The chain has TRBV9 and TRBJ2-5; 7 bases are a match to TRBD1. The CDR3 loop spans 14 amino acids. The junction had 3 bases not matched to a gene; V was cut back by 4 bases and J by 0 bases. Germline CDR1 SGDLS, CDR2 YYNGEE. The CDR3 spells CASSPTGYQETQYF. The CDR3 DNA reads as TGTGCCAGCAGCCCGACAGGGTACCAAGAGACCCAGTACTTC. The variable domain in full, with the rest retrieved from reference TRBV9 and TRBJ2-5, is DSGVTQTPKHLITATGQRVTLRCSPRSGDLSVYWYQQSLDQGLQFLIQYYNGEERAKGNILERFSAQQFPDLHSELNLSSLELGDSALYFCASSPTGYQETQYFGPGTRLLVL.

This clonotype has at least ten counts. V and J are TRBV7-2 and TRBJ2-7; 7 bases are shared with TRBD2. The CDR3 length is 15 residues. Germline V gives CDR1 SGHTA, CDR2 FQGNSA. Trimming took 1 base from V and 2 from J; bases not matched to a gene: 5. The DNA for the CDR3 is TGTGCCAGCAGCTTAGGTTCTAGCGGAACCTACGAGCAGTACTTC. Amino acid sequence: CASSLGSSGTYEQYF.

This clonotype was seen repeatedly, ten times or more. The rearrangement links TRBV2 to TRBJ1-1; 10 positions match TRBD1. J lost 1 base, V lost 9 bases, and 23 bases had no gene match. Germline CDR1 and CDR2: SNHLY and FYNNEI. This CDR3 has 20 amino acids. DNA for the CDR3: TGTGCCAGTAAACCAATGAAAACCGCGGACAGGGGGACTGAGAACACTGAAGCTTTCTTT. This encodes CASKPMKTADRGTENTEAFF.

The chain joins TRBV7-2 to TRBJ2-1; no clear D. Germline CDR1 reads SGHTA; CDR2 reads FQGNSA. V dropped 1 base and J dropped 1 base, with 8 bases sitting between them. The CDR3 sequence is 15 residues long. DNA of the CDR3: TGTGCCAGCAGCTTAGAAGCACCTTCCTACAATGAGCAGTTCTTC. Translated: CASSLEAPSYNEQFF.

There are many counts of this clonotype. The chain links TRBV12-3 or TRBV12-4 to TRBJ1-1, with a possible D match to TRBD1 (5 bases). This CDR3 is built from 14 residues. Trimming removed 5 bases from V and 5 bases from J, with 15 bases in between. The CDR3 DNA sequence: TGTGCCAGCAGTCCACCGAGGGGTTATACTGAAGCTTTCTTT. Translation gives CASSPPRGYTEAFF.

There are many counts of this clonotype. The genes are TRBV7-2 and TRBJ2-7; D gene ambiguous. Per germline, CDR1 SGHTA and CDR2 FQGNSA. This CDR3 is 14 amino acids long. V was cut by 0 bases and J by 2 bases, with 8 bases left in between. The CDR3 is CASSLALVPYEQYF. The CDR3 region has the DNA TGTGCCAGCAGCTTAGCGCTCGTTCCCTACGAGCAGTACTTC.

This clonotype was observed many times. V is TRBV9 and J is TRBJ1-2; unclear D gene. Germline V gene lookup returns CDR1 SGDLS and CDR2 YYNGEE. The CDR3 contains 12 residues. V was pared by 4 bases and J by 10 bases, with 14 bases between. The CDR3 region is CASSPPKELYTF. DNA of the CDR3: TGTGCCAGCAGCCCCCCCAAGGAGCTCTACACCTTC.

The sample holds many counts of this clonotype. The CDR3 is CASSRDFNTGELFF. The CDR3 DNA sequence: TGTGCCAGCAGCCGGGACTTTAACACCGGGGAGCTGTTTTTT. V is TRBV7-2 and J is TRBJ2-2; D might be TRBD2 (6 bases). Trimming left V 5 bases short and J 2 bases short, with 9 bases between. CDR1 is SGHTA, CDR2 FQGNSA, per germline. The CDR3 extends over 14 amino acids.

This clonotype was counted many times. This chain uses TRBV12-3 or TRBV12-4 with TRBJ1-6; possibly TRBD1 for D (6 bases). This CDR3 has 14 amino acids. Between the trimmed V and J ends, which lost 2 bases and 7 bases, there was a span of 9 bases. CDR3 sequence (DNA): TGTGCCAGCAGTTTAACGCAGGGGAATTCACCCCTCCACTTT. This sequence encodes CASSLTQGNSPLHF.

This clonotype showed up many times. The chain combines TRBV19 with TRBJ2-4; 7 bases map to TRBD1. The CDR3 extends over 14 amino acids. Germline V gives CDR1 LNHDA, CDR2 SQIVND (reference sequence). Trimming took 7 bases from V and 8 from J; bases not matched to a gene: 11. The DNA for the CDR3 is TGTGCCAGTAACCTACAGGGGTCGGCGCACATTCAGTACTTC. Its protein product is CASNLQGSAHIQYF.

This clonotype showed up many times. The chain recombines TRBV7-8 with TRBJ2-6; 7 bases fit TRBD1. V dropped 5 bases and J dropped 2; count of bases not matched to a gene: 3. This CDR3 is built from 15 residues. Germline CDR1 and CDR2: SGHVS and FQNEAQ. The CDR3 here is CASSIDRAGANVLTF. CDR3 nucleotide sequence: TGTGCCAGCAGCATCGACAGGGCTGGGGCCAACGTCCTGACTTTC.

This clonotype has at least ten counts. This sequence joins TRBV18 and TRBJ2-5, with D uncertain. Deletions cut 3 bases from V and 2 bases from J, with 7 bases between. The CDR3 extends over 13 amino acids. Germline values: CDR1 KGHSH, CDR2 LQKENI. CDR3 amino acids: CASSPGRQETQYF. The DNA for the CDR3 is TGTGCCAGCTCACCGGGTCGGCAAGAGACCCAGTACTTC. The full variable domain, its missing parts supplied by reference TRBV18 and TRBJ2-5, is NAGVMQNPRHLVRRRGQEARLRCSPMKGHSHVYWYRQLPEEGLKFMVYLQKENIIDESGMPKERFSAEFPKEGPSILRIQQVVRGDSAAYFCASSPGRQETQYFGPGTRLLVL.